This T cell receptor beta chain emerged from a study of blood T cell repertoires in COVID-19. The CDR3 is 18 amino acids. Germline V gene data show CDR1 as KGHSH and CDR2 as LQKENI. J was trimmed by 1 base and V by 5 bases; bases with no gene match: 9. Clones were read by immunoSEQ multiplex PCR, and TCRdb kept only the in-frame ones, dropping some. The sample contains under 300,000 clones, 86% of which appear only once. Sequencing was performed on peripheral blood. The sequence was obtained from a woman aged 30 to 39 with COVID-19, enrolled during active disease. The chain recombines TRBV18 with TRBJ2-6; 9 bases match TRBD2. This CDR3 is CASSKNGLAGSGANVLTF. CDR3 nucleotide sequence: TGTGCCAGCTCAAAAAACGGGCTAGCGGGGTCTGGGGCCAACGTCCTGACTTTC.